Below, one TCR beta chain is given with its context. The antigen remains unidentified. An end of the junction differs from the germline gene, which may be a read error. The data were taken from a study of cytomegalovirus exposure and HLA in healthy donors. Study-wide results and caveats: When analyzed later, a missense DCLRE1C variant was found to be linked to TCR beta V- and J-gene trimming. One later analysis reportedly identified an Asian-associated ancestry cluster that showed fewer N-insertions than the approximately 710-donor mean. In a later analysis, common viral pathogens appeared linked to several of the most significant clusters.

The study ran its PCR with 60 Vbeta and 13 Jbeta primers. Libraries were prepared by immunoSEQ multiplex PCR; TCRdb keeps only in-frame clonotypes and omits some of them. The sample yields 110,000 to 150,000 clones, around 83% seen once. This CDR3 region has 12 residues. In germline, CDR1 is SEHNR, CDR2 FQNEAQ (reference sequence). This sequence joins TRBV7-9 and TRBJ2-1; D might be TRBD2 (6 bases). This clonotype was obtained from a male donor in good health and CMV-seropositive. The sequenced sample consisted of PBMCs. The CDR3 DNA reads as TGTTCCAGCAGCCTAGCAGCGGGTGAGCAGTTCTTC. Translating gives CSSSLAAGEQFF.